This TCR beta chain was identified in a study of CD8 T cells in Susac syndrome. Findings of the study overall: The TCR sequencing and HLA analysis in the study involved a relatively small number of individuals, as the study acknowledged.

This CDR3 region has 15 residues. Germline loops: CDR1 MNHEY, CDR2 SMNVEV (reference sequence). V was cut by 4 bases and J by 4 bases, with 15 bases left in between. As to this clonotype: Its specificity is unknown.

CD8+ and CD4+ T cells taken from blood had their TCR beta sequenced. CD8+ and CD4+ T cells were negatively isolated; TEMRA cells were FACS-enriched. Reverse transcription of about 0.45 to 1 ug RNA was carried out with random hexamers. Amplification of TCR beta CDR3 used immunoSEQ multiplex PCR across 54 Vbeta and 13 Jbeta. Via MiXCR, TCRdb re-called the immunoSEQ multiplex PCR reads, giving one row per CDR3 protein. The table lists 400,000 or so distinct CDR3 sequences, 85% of them singletons, with more than 0.09% in the top ten. The sequence was collected from a human donor with multiple sclerosis. Specimen: CD8+ T cells from PBMCs. V and J are TRBV27 and TRBJ2-3, with D possibly TRBD1 on 8 matching bases. The CDR3 DNA reads TGTGCCAGCAGTTCCACAGGGGGGGGGCCAGATACGCAGTATTTT. Its translation is CASSSTGGGPDTQYF.